This note documents a single T cell receptor (beta chain) sequence. Antigen unknown. PCR involved 60 Vbeta and 13 Jbeta primers. Libraries were prepared by immunoSEQ multiplex PCR; TCRdb keeps only in-frame clonotypes and omits some of them. This table has some 120,000 clones, about 60% appearing once. The data derive from a study of cytomegalovirus exposure and HLA in healthy donors. Overall study context: Of the donors genotyped, several hundred in all, about 80% fell in the Caucasian-associated ancestry cluster.

Study outcomes and limitations: There were 164 TCR beta chains listed as cytomegalovirus-associated.

The source of this sequence is a young woman in good health and CMV-seronegative. Sequencing was performed on PBMCs.

The CDR3 spells CASSEARGGINEKLFF. The CDR3 nucleotides are TGTGCCAGCAGTGAAGCACGCGGGGGGATTAATGAAAAACTGTTTTTT. The gene calls are TRBV2 and TRBJ1-4; a possible D gene is TRBD1 (5 bases). Germline values: CDR1 SNHLY, CDR2 FYNNEI. The V end lost 0 bases, the J end lost 4 bases, and 12 bases lay between the germline ends. This CDR3 is built from 16 residues.